This T cell receptor beta chain is from a study of cytomegalovirus exposure and HLA in healthy donors. The wider study: Some 85 million unique TCRs, all from HLA-typed donors, were included in an early release of the data.

Germline V lookup: CDR1 MNHNS, CDR2 SASEGT. The CDR3 extends over 13 amino acids. V dropped 5 bases and J dropped 1 base, with 9 bases sitting between them. Donors likely had unrecorded immune exposures despite being nominally healthy when sampled. Primers for the PCR totalled 60 Vbeta and 13 Jbeta. How the authors handled the data: An analysis that came later counted 80 million or so unique TCR beta chains, some 11 million shared. Method: immunoSEQ multiplex PCR; TCRdb's copy keeps in-frame clones and lacks some. The DNA gave D and trimming, while V, J and clone size come from that table. Counted here are fewer than 200,000 clones, less than 85% occurring once; the ten biggest clones make up roughly 1.4%.

The source of this sequence is a man between 60 and 70 years old in good health and CMV-seronegative. This chain connects TRBV6-1 to TRBJ2-7, with D possibly TRBD1 on 5 matching bases. What was sequenced was PBMCs. In nucleotides, the CDR3 is TGTGCCAGCAGTATAAGGACATCCTACGAGCAGTACTTC. It codes for CASSIRTSYEQYF.